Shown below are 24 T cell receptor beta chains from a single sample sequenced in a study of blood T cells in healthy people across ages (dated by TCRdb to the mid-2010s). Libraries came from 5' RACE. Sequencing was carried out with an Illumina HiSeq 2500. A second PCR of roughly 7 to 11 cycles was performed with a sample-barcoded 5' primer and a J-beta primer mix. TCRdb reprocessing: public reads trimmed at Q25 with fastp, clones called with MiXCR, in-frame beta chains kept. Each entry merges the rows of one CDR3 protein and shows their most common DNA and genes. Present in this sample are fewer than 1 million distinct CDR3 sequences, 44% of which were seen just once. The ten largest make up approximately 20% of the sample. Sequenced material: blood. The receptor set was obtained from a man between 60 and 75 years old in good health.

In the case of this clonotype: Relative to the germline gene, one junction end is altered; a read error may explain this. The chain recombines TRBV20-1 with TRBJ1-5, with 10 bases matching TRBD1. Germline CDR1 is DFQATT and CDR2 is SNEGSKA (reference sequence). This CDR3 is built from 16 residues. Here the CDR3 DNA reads TGCAATGCTCTTCCTGGGGACAGGGGCCCCGGTCAGCCCCAGCATTTC. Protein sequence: CNALPGDRGPGQPQHF.

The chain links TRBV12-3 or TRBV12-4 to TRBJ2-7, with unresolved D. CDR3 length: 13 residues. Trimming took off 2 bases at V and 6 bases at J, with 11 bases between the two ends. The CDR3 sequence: CASSLSLTLEQYF. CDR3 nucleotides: TGTGCCAGCAGTTTATCGCTCACCCTCGAGCAGTACTTC.

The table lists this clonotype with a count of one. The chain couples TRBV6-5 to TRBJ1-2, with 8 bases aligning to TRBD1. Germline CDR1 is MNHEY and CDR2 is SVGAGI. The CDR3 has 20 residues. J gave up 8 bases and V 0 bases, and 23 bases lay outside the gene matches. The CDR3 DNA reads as TGTGCCAGCAGTTACTCGGCGGCCACAGGGGGAGGCCCCCAACCGCGCGGCTACACCTTC. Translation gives CASSYSAATGGGPQPRGYTF.

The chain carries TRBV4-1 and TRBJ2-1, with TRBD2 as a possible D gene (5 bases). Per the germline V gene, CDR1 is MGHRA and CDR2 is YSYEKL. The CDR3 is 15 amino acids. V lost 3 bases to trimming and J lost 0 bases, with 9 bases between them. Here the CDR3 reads CASSHGVSSYNEQFF. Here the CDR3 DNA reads TGCGCCAGCAGCCACGGGGTCAGCTCCTACAATGAGCAGTTCTTC.

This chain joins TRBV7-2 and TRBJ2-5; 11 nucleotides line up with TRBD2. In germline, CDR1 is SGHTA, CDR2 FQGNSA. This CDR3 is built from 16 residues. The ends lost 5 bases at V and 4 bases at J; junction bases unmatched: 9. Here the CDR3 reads CASSLRLAGYRETQYF. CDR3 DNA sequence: TGTGCCAGCAGCCTAAGACTAGCGGGGTACAGAGAGACCCAGTACTTC.

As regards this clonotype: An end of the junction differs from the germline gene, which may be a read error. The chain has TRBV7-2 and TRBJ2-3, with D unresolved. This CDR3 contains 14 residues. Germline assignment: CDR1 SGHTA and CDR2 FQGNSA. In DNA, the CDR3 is TGTGCCAGCTCCCTGCAGACCCGCACGGATACGCAGTATTTT. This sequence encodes CASSLQTRTDTQYF.

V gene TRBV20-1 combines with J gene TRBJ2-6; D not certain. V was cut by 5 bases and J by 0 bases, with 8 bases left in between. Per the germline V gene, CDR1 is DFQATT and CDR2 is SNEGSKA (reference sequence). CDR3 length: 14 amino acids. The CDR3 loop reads CSAPSGSGANVLTF. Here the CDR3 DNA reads TGCAGTGCTCCCTCGGGCTCTGGGGCCAACGTCCTGACTTTC.

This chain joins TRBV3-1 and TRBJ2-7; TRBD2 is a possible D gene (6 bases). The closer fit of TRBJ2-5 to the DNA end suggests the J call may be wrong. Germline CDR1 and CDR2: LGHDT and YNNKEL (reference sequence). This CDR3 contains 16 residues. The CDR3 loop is CASSFSGLRDVETQYF. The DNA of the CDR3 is TGTGCCAGCAGCTTTTCGGGACTTAGGGACGTGGAGACCCAGTACTTC.

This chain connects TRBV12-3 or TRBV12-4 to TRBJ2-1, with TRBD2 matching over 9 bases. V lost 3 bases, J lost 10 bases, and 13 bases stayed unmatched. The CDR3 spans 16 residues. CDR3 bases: TGTGCCAGCAGTTTCGAGGCGGGGGGGCCGGGCGAGGAGCAGTTCTTC. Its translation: CASSFEAGGPGEEQFF.

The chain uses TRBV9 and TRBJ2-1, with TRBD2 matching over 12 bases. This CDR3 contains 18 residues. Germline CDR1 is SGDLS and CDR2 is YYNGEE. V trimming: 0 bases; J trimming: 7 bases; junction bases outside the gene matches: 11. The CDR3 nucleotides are TGTGCCAGCAGCGTAGCAGCTAGCGGGGGGGCCCTCTTAAATGAGCAGTTCTTC. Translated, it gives CASSVAASGGALLNEQFF.

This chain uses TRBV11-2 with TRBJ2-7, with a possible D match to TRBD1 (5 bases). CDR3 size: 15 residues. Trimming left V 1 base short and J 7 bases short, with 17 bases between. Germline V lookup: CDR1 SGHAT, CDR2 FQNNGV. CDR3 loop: CASSLGTRGFEEQYF. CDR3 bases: TGTGCCAGCAGCTTAGGGACAAGGGGTTTTGAAGAGCAGTACTTC. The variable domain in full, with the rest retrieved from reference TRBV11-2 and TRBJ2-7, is EAGVAQSPRYKIIEKRQSVAFWCNPISGHATLYWYQQILGQGPKLLIQFQNNGVVDDSQLPKDRFSAERLKGVDSTLKIQPAKLEDSAVYLCASSLGTRGFEEQYFGPGTRLTVT.

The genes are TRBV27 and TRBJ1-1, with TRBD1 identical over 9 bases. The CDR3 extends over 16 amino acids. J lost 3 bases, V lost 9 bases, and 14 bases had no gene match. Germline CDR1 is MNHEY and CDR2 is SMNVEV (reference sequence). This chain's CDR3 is CASQRGQGSSDTEAFF. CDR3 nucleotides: TGTGCCAGTCAGAGGGGACAGGGTTCGTCGGACACTGAAGCTTTCTTT.

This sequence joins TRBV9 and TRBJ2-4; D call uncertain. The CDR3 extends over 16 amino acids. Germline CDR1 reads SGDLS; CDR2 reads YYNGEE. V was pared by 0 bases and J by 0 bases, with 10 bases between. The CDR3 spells CASSVGDNLAKNIQYF. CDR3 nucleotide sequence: TGTGCCAGCAGCGTAGGGGATAACTTAGCCAAAAACATTCAGTACTTC.

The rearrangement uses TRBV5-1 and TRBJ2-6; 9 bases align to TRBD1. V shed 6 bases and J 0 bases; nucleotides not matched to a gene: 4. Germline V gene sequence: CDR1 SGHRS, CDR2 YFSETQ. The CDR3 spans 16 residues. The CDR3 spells CASNTGGPSGANVLTF. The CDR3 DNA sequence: TGCGCCAGCAACACAGGGGGCCCCTCTGGGGCCAACGTCCTGACTTTC.

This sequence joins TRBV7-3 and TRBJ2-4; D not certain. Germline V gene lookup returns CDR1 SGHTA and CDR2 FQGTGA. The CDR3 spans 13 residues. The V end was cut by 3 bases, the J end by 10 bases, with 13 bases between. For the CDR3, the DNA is TGTGCCAGCAGCTTCAGCGACACCGGGATTCAGTACTTC. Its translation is CASSFSDTGIQYF.

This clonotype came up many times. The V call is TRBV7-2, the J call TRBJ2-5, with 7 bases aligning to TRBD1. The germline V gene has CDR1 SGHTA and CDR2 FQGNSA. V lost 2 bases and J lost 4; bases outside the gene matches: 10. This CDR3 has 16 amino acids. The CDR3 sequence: CASSLNPPSGGETQYF. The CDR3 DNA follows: TGTGCCAGCAGCTTAAATCCACCCTCAGGGGGAGAGACCCAGTACTTC. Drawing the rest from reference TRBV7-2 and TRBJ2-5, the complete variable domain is GAGVSQSPSNKVTEKGKDVELRCDPISGHTALYWYRQSLGQGLEFLIYFQGNSAPDKSGLPSDRFSAERTGGSVSTLTIQRTQQEDSAVYLCASSLNPPSGGETQYFGPGTRLLVL.

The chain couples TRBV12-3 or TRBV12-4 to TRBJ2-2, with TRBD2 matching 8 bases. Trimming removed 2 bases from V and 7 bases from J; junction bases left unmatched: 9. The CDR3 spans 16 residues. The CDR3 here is CASSLSQRLAGGELFF. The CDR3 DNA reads TGTGCCAGCAGTTTATCACAGAGGCTAGCGGGCGGGGAGCTGTTTTTT.

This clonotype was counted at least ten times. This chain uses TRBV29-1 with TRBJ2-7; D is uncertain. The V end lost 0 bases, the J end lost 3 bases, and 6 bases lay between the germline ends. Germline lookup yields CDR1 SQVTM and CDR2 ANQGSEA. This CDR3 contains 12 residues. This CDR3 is CSVEDGSYEQYF. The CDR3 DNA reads TGCAGCGTTGAAGATGGAAGCTACGAGCAGTACTTC.

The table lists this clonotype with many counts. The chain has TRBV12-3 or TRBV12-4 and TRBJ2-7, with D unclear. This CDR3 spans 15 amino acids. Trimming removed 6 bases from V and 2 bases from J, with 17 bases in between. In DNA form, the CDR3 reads TGTGCCAGCAGCGCCTTTTTAGGGCCAACCTACGAGCAGTACTTC. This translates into CASSAFLGPTYEQYF.

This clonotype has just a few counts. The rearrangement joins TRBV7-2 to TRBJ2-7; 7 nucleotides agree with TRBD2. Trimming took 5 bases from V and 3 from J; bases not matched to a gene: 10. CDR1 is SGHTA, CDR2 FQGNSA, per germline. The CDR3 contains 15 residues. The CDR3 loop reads CASSGGRDSDYEQYF. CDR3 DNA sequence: TGTGCCAGCAGCGGAGGGAGGGACTCCGACTACGAGCAGTACTTC. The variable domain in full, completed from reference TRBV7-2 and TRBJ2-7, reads GAGVSQSPSNKVTEKGKDVELRCDPISGHTALYWYRQSLGQGLEFLIYFQGNSAPDKSGLPSDRFSAERTGGSVSTLTIQRTQQEDSAVYLCASSGGRDSDYEQYFGPGTRLTVT.

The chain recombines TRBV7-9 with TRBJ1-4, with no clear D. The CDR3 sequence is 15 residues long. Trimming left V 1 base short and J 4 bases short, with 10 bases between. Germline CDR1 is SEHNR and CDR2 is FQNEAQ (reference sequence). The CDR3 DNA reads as TGTGCCAGCAGCTTAGATGCGGGTTATAATGAAAAACTGTTTTTT. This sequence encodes CASSLDAGYNEKLFF.

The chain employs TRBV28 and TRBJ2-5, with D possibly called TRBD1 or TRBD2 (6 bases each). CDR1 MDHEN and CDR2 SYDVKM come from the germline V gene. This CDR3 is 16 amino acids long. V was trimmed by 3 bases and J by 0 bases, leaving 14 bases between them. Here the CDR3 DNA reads TGTGCCAGCAGTTTGAAGGGGGGCAAGTACCAAGAGACCCAGTACTTC. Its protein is CASSLKGGKYQETQYF.

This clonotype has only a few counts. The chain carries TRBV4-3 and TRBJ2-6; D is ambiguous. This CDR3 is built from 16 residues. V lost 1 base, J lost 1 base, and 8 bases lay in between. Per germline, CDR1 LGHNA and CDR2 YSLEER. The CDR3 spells CASSQALGSGANVLTF. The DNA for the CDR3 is TGCGCCAGCAGCCAAGCCTTGGGTTCTGGGGCCAACGTCCTGACTTTC.

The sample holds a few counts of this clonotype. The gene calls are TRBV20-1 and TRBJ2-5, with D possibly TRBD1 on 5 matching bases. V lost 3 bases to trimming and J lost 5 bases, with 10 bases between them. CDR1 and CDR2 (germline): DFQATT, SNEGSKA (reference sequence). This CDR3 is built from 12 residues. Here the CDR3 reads CSASRAPETQYF. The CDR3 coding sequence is TGCAGTGCTAGCAGGGCCCCCGAGACCCAGTACTTC.